The following is a TCR beta chain sequence with its context. The target antigen is unknown. This record comes from a study of blood T cells in healthy people across ages. Whole-study findings and limits: Older age coincided with a roughly linear decline in TCR beta diversity per million T cells.

CDR3 size: 15 residues. Looked up from germline, CDR1 is DFQATT and CDR2 is SNEGSKA (reference sequence). Through a sample-barcoded 5' primer and a J-beta primer mix, a second PCR was run for roughly 6 to 11 cycles. All samples gave at least 2.5 million CDR3-containing paired-end reads. Via MiXCR, TCRdb re-called the 5' RACE reads, giving one row per CDR3 protein. The table lists 550,000 to 750,000 distinct CDR3 sequences, around 21% of them singletons. All donors came from Russia, were Caucasian and healthy, and spanned ages roughly 6 to 95. Isolated PBMCs totaled at least 7 million in each sample. The specimen was blood. The TCR originated in a man in his 70s in good health. The J gene is TRBJ2-1, the V gene TRBV20-1; TRBD1 matches 12 bases. The J call could be wrong; TRBJ2-5 is a better fit for the DNA end. The CDR3 region is CSARDGDRGLETQYF. The DNA of the CDR3 is TGCAGTGCTAGGGATGGGGACAGGGGGCTTGAGACCCAGTACTTC.